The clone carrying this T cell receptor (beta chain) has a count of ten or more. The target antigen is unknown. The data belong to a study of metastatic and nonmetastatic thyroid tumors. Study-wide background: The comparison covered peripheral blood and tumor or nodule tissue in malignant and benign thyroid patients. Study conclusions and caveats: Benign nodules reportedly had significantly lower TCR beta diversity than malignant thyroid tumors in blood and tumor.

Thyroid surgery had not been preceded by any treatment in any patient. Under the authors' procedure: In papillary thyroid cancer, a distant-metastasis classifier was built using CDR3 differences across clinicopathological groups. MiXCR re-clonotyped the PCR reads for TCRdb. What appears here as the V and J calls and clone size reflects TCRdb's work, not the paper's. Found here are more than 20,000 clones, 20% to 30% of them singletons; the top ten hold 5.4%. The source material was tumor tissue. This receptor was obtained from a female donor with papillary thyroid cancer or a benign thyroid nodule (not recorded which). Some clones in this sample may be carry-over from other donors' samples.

CDR3 sequence (DNA): TGCGCCAGCAGCTTGGATGGTTCTGGGGCCAACGTCCTGACTTTC. The encoded protein is CASSLDGSGANVLTF. This chain links TRBV5-1 with TRBJ2-6, with no clear D. Trimming took off 0 bases at V and 1 base at J, with 5 bases between the two ends. CDR1 and CDR2 from the germline V gene are SGHRS and YFSETQ. This CDR3 is 15 amino acids long.